The 31 T cell receptor beta chains listed next were all sequenced from one sample in a study of blood T cell repertoires in COVID-19 (dated by TCRdb to about 2020). To prepare the library, the immunoSEQ multiplex PCR assay was applied. Entries here come from immuneACCESS through TCRdb and include only in-frame sequences with V and J called. Some clones fail to appear in such tables; in the studies checked, an unresolved V gene covers under half of the shortfall, and the cause of the remainder is unknown. The sample includes about 180,000 clones, with about 91% observed a single time. The ten biggest clones cover 4% of the sample. The material sequenced was peripheral blood. The receptors here all came from a woman in her 30s with acute or convalescent COVID-19.

The V and J genes are TRBV21-1 and TRBJ2-5; the DNA was not compared with TRBD2, the D call given in the table. TRBV21-1 is flagged as a pseudogene. This CDR3 comprises 10 residues. In DNA form, the CDR3 reads TGTGCCAGCAGTAGAGAGACCCAGTACTTC. Amino acids: CASSRETQYF.

This sequence joins TRBV14 and TRBJ1-2; D remains unclear. Germline CDR1 and CDR2: SGHDN and FVKESK. V was clipped by 0 bases and J by 4 bases, with 9 bases between them. The CDR3 covers 14 residues. The DNA of the CDR3 is TGTGCCAGCAGCCAAGACTCCCGCGGCTATGGCTACACCTTC. Translated, it gives CASSQDSRGYGYTF.

The chain carries TRBV15 and TRBJ2-7; TRBD2 might be the D (6 bases). Germline V gene lookup returns CDR1 LNHNV and CDR2 YYDKDF (reference sequence). V lost 1 base and J 0 bases, leaving 7 bases between the germline ends. The CDR3 is 14 residues long. The CDR3 spells CATSRVGGSYEQYF. In nucleotides, the CDR3 is TGTGCCACCAGCAGAGTGGGAGGCTCCTACGAGCAGTACTTC.

V and J are TRBV6-5 and TRBJ2-7; 8 bases fit TRBD1. The CDR3 has 13 residues. Germline V gene sequence: CDR1 MNHEY, CDR2 SVGAGI. Unmatched junction bases numbered 5, after V lost 7 bases and J lost 3 bases. The CDR3 DNA is TGTGCCAGCACAGGGGGCGTCCTCTACGAGCAGTACTTC. It yields the protein CASTGGVLYEQYF.

About this clone itself: It is likely a read error, because the conserved phenylalanine at the end of the CDR3 is missing. The gene calls are TRBV9 and TRBJ2-7, with D maybe TRBD2 (6 bases). V lost 1 base and J 6 bases, leaving 14 bases between the germline ends. The CDR3 spans 14 residues. The V gene's germline CDR1 is SGDLS and CDR2 YYNGEE. The CDR3 DNA follows: TGTGCCAGCAGCGTAATGGGGGGAGAGGGCGAGCAGTACCTC. It codes for CASSVMGGEGEQYL.

This clone was detected a few times. This rearrangement joins TRBV7-2 to TRBJ1-5, with D maybe TRBD1 (5 bases). This CDR3 region has 17 residues. Germline assignment: CDR1 SGHTA and CDR2 FQGNSA. Trimming removed 5 bases from V and 2 bases from J, with 19 bases in between. DNA of the CDR3: TGTGCCAGCAGCCCTCGGGGGGTCGGAATAGGCAATCAGCCCCAGCATTTT. It specifies CASSPRGVGIGNQPQHF.

The CDR3 sequence: CASQEASQETQYF. The CDR3 nucleotides read TGTGCCAGCCAGGAGGCTTCGCAAGAGACCCAGTACTTC. This chain connects TRBV14 to TRBJ2-5, with D possibly TRBD2 on 5 matching bases. Germline CDR1 reads SGHDN; CDR2 reads FVKESK. V was cut by 8 bases and J by 2 bases, with 12 bases left in between. The length of the CDR3 is 13 residues.

V gene TRBV6-5 combines with J gene TRBJ1-1; D unresolved. Trimming took off 2 bases at V and 8 bases at J, with 15 bases between the two ends. The length of the CDR3 is 14 residues. Germline loops: CDR1 MNHEY, CDR2 SVGAGI. DNA of the CDR3: TGTGCCAGCAGTTACAGCAGGCGGGCCACAGAAGCTTTCTTT. It is translated as CASSYSRRATEAFF.

V gene TRBV3-1 (or the pseudogene TRBV3-2) combines with J gene TRBJ2-5; D is unresolved. V was trimmed by 0 bases and J by 1 base, leaving 9 bases between them. Germline loops: CDR1 LGHDT, CDR2 YNNKEL (reference sequence). This CDR3 region has 15 residues. CDR3: CASSQDPVSQETQYF. CDR3 sequence (DNA): TGTGCCAGCAGCCAAGATCCAGTTTCCCAAGAGACCCAGTACTTC.

The chain uses TRBV6-5 and TRBJ1-5, with D maybe TRBD1 (6 bases). Looked up from germline, CDR1 is MNHEY and CDR2 is SVGAGI. Trimming took 8 bases from V and 3 from J, leaving 17 bases between them. This CDR3 region has 15 residues. This chain's CDR3 is CASGSGQLPNQPQHF. Here the CDR3 DNA reads TGTGCCAGCGGGAGCGGACAGCTTCCCAATCAGCCCCAGCATTTT.

V is TRBV11-2 and J is TRBJ2-1, with D uncertain. Per the germline V gene, CDR1 is SGHAT and CDR2 is FQNNGV. V gave up 5 bases and J gave up 6 bases, with 5 bases separating them. The length of the CDR3 is 11 residues. CDR3 nucleotides: TGTGCCAGCAGCACGAGCAATGAGCAGTTCTTC. Protein sequence: CASSTSNEQFF.

This clone has just one count. The V gene is TRBV5-1, the J gene TRBJ1-1, with a possible D match to TRBD1 (6 bases). Germline CDR1 is SGHRS and CDR2 is YFSETQ. CDR3 size: 14 residues. Between the trimmed V and J ends, which lost 6 bases and 10 bases, there was a span of 22 bases. DNA for the CDR3: TGCGCCAGCAATTCCCTAGACAGGCCAGATTTAGCTTTCTTT. Translating gives CASNSLDRPDLAFF.

This clone was found once. The rearrangement joins TRBV24-1 to TRBJ2-7; tentative D call: TRBD2 (6 bases). Germline V gene lookup returns CDR1 KGHDR and CDR2 SFDVKD. Trimming stripped 3 bases from V and 0 bases from J, with 11 bases between. The CDR3 runs 15 residues. The CDR3, as DNA: TGTGCCACCAGTGATGGCGGGAAGGGCTCCTACGAGCAGTACTTC. This translates into CATSDGGKGSYEQYF.

The rearrangement uses TRBV9 and TRBJ2-3; perhaps TRBD2 as D (5 bases). V was clipped by 1 base and J by 2 bases, with 11 bases between them. Per the germline V gene, CDR1 is SGDLS and CDR2 is YYNGEE. This CDR3 spans 15 amino acids. CDR3: CASSVSLEPTDTQYF. The DNA of the CDR3 is TGTGCCAGCAGCGTATCACTAGAACCCACAGATACGCAGTATTTT.

V usage is TRBV5-1 and J usage is TRBJ2-7, with a weak D call TRBD1 (5 bases). Germline V lookup: CDR1 SGHRS, CDR2 YFSETQ. Between the trimmed V and J ends, which lost 7 bases and 5 bases, there was a span of 10 bases. CDR3 length: 11 residues. CDR3 amino acids: CASGQGNEQYF. The CDR3 DNA reads TGCGCCAGCGGGCAGGGTAACGAGCAGTACTTC.

The chain combines TRBV6-5 with TRBJ1-1; D may be TRBD1 (5 bases). The germline V and J ends were trimmed by 2 bases and 11 bases, with 9 bases remaining between them. Looked up from germline, CDR1 is MNHEY and CDR2 is SVGAGI. This CDR3 is 11 amino acids long. This chain's CDR3 is CASSYQGRAFF. The CDR3 DNA is TGTGCCAGCAGTTACCAGGGAAGGGCTTTCTTT.

J is TRBJ2-3 and V is TRBV18; 7 nucleotides line up with TRBD1. After removal of 3 bases from V and 5 bases from J, the junction contained 5 bases not matched to a gene. From germline, CDR1 is KGHSH and CDR2 LQKENI. The length of the CDR3 is 14 residues. The CDR3 nucleotides are TGTGCCAGCTCACCGGGACAGCCCCTAGATACGCAGTATTTT. Its translation is CASSPGQPLDTQYF.

This clone was seen only once. The CDR3 sequence: CASSQSLNGELFF. The CDR3 nucleotides read TGTGCCAGCAGCCAGAGTTTAAACGGGGAGCTGTTTTTT. This chain connects TRBV4-2 to TRBJ2-2; D unclear. V lost 3 bases and J 7 bases, leaving 9 bases between the germline ends. The CDR3 consists of 13 residues. CDR1 is LGHNA and CDR2 is YNFKEQ in the germline V gene.

The gene calls are TRBV4-2 and TRBJ2-1, with D hard to call. Trimming removed 7 bases at V and 3 bases at J, with 10 bases between. The CDR3 runs to 13 residues. Germline V gene sequence: CDR1 LGHNA, CDR2 YNFKEQ. This CDR3 is CASMTQNYNEQFF. The CDR3 DNA follows: TGTGCCAGCATGACTCAGAACTACAATGAGCAGTTCTTC.

Here the CDR3 reads CAGDPPGGRDYLFF. Here the CDR3 DNA reads TGTGCCGGCGATCCACCGGGAGGCAGGGATTATCTGTTTTTT. The V gene is TRBV30, the J gene TRBJ1-4, with D possibly being TRBD1 (5 bases). The CDR3 spans 14 residues. The germline V gene has CDR1 GTSNPN and CDR2 SVGIG (reference sequence). Trimming removed 8 bases at V and 14 bases at J, with 27 bases between.

The CDR3 sequence is CASSPTSVSQETQYF. The CDR3 DNA follows: TGCGCCAGCAGCCCGACTAGCGTAAGTCAAGAGACCCAGTACTTC. The chain carries TRBV5-1 and TRBJ2-5; TRBD2 aligns across 8 bases. The CDR3 is made up of 15 amino acids. The germline gives CDR1 SGHRS, CDR2 YFSETQ. V gave up 4 bases and J gave up 2 bases; unmatched junction bases: 7.

The chain combines TRBV11-3 with TRBJ2-1, with a tentative D call TRBD2 (5 bases). The V end was cut by 2 bases, the J end by 3 bases, with 11 bases between. This CDR3 has 15 residues. Looked up from germline, CDR1 is SGHNT and CDR2 is YENEEA. CDR3 in amino acids: CASSLYEGSYNEQFF. In DNA, the CDR3 is TGTGCCAGCAGCTTATATGAGGGAAGCTACAATGAGCAGTTCTTC.

The chain has TRBV29-1 and TRBJ2-5; D is undetermined. The CDR3 contains 10 residues. Germline-derived CDR1 and CDR2 are SQVTM and ANQGSEA. The V end was cut by 3 bases, the J end by 5 bases, with 4 bases between. CDR3 in DNA: TGCAGCGTTGACAGGGAGACCCAGTACTTC. Encoded protein: CSVDRETQYF.

This clone was observed once. This chain connects TRBV5-1 to TRBJ2-2, with a possible D match to TRBD1 (5 bases). V was cut by 0 bases and J by 6 bases, with 15 bases left in between. Germline V lookup: CDR1 SGHRS, CDR2 YFSETQ. The CDR3 is made up of 16 amino acids. The CDR3: CASSLGRGLVAGELFF. CDR3 in DNA: TGCGCCAGCAGCTTGGGAAGGGGTTTAGTTGCCGGGGAGCTGTTTTTT.

This chain joins TRBV4-1 and TRBJ2-2; D gene uncertain. CDR3 length equals 12 residues. Deletions cut 7 bases from V and 7 bases from J, with 10 bases between. CDR1 and CDR2 (germline): MGHRA, YSYEKL. The chain's CDR3 is CASNDLVGELFF. The CDR3 region has the DNA TGCGCCAGCAACGACCTAGTCGGGGAGCTGTTTTTT.

The rearrangement joins TRBV4-2 to TRBJ2-3, with D possibly TRBD1 on 6 matching bases. Looked up from germline, CDR1 is LGHNA and CDR2 is YNFKEQ. This CDR3 comprises 14 residues. V lost 2 bases to trimming and J lost 5 bases, with 11 bases between them. The CDR3 protein is CASSQLGALDTQYF. CDR3 coding DNA: TGTGCCAGCAGCCAACTGGGGGCCTTAGATACGCAGTATTTT.

Notes on this clone: The junction departs from the called germline gene at one end, perhaps through a read error. This chain uses TRBV9 with TRBJ1-4; the D gene is possibly TRBD1 (5 bases). The CDR3 runs to 10 residues. Looked up from germline, CDR1 is SGDLS and CDR2 is YYNGEE. The CDR3 DNA is TGTGCCAGTTTCCCAGGGAGGGCCCCTTTT. This translates into CASFPGRAPF. The whole variable domain, remainder taken from reference TRBV9 and TRBJ1-4, is DSGVTQTPKHLITATGQRVTLRCSPRSGDLSVYWYQQSLDQGLQFLIQYYNGEERAKGNILERFSAQQFPDLHSELNLSSLELGDSALYFCASFPGRAPFGSGTQLSVL.

The chain uses TRBV6-6 and TRBJ2-3, with 14 positions matching TRBD2. CDR1 MNHNY and CDR2 SVGAGI come from the germline V gene (reference sequence). The CDR3 is 17 amino acids. With 5 bases clipped from V and 1 base from J, the junction kept 5 bases outside the gene matches. CDR3 coding DNA: TGTGCCAGCAGTCGACTAGCGGGAGGGCGGGGCACAGATACGCAGTATTTT. Translation gives CASSRLAGGRGTDTQYF.

The V call is TRBV28, the J call TRBJ2-2; TRBD2 might be the D (5 bases). Germline V lookup: CDR1 MDHEN, CDR2 SYDVKM. CDR3 length equals 13 residues. Trimming took off 6 bases at V and 5 bases at J, with 10 bases between the two ends. This chain's CDR3 is CASRRTRTGELFF. In DNA form, the CDR3 reads TGTGCCAGCAGACGTACTAGGACCGGGGAGCTGTTTTTT.

The genes are TRBV12-3 or TRBV12-4 and TRBJ2-4, with D possibly matching TRBD2 (5 bases). Deletions cut 5 bases from V and 9 bases from J, with 14 bases between. The CDR3 loop spans 13 amino acids. The CDR3 spells CASSGPQRGIQYF. The CDR3 coding sequence is TGTGCCAGCAGTGGGCCCCAACGGGGCATTCAGTACTTC.

The chain combines TRBV30 with TRBJ2-6; 7 nucleotides agree with TRBD1. Germline V lookup: CDR1 GTSNPN, CDR2 SVGIG (reference sequence). CDR3 length: 16 amino acids. CDR3 coding DNA: TGTGCTTCAGGGGACAGCCTACACTCTGGGGCCAACGTCCTGACTTTC. It yields the protein CASGDSLHSGANVLTF.